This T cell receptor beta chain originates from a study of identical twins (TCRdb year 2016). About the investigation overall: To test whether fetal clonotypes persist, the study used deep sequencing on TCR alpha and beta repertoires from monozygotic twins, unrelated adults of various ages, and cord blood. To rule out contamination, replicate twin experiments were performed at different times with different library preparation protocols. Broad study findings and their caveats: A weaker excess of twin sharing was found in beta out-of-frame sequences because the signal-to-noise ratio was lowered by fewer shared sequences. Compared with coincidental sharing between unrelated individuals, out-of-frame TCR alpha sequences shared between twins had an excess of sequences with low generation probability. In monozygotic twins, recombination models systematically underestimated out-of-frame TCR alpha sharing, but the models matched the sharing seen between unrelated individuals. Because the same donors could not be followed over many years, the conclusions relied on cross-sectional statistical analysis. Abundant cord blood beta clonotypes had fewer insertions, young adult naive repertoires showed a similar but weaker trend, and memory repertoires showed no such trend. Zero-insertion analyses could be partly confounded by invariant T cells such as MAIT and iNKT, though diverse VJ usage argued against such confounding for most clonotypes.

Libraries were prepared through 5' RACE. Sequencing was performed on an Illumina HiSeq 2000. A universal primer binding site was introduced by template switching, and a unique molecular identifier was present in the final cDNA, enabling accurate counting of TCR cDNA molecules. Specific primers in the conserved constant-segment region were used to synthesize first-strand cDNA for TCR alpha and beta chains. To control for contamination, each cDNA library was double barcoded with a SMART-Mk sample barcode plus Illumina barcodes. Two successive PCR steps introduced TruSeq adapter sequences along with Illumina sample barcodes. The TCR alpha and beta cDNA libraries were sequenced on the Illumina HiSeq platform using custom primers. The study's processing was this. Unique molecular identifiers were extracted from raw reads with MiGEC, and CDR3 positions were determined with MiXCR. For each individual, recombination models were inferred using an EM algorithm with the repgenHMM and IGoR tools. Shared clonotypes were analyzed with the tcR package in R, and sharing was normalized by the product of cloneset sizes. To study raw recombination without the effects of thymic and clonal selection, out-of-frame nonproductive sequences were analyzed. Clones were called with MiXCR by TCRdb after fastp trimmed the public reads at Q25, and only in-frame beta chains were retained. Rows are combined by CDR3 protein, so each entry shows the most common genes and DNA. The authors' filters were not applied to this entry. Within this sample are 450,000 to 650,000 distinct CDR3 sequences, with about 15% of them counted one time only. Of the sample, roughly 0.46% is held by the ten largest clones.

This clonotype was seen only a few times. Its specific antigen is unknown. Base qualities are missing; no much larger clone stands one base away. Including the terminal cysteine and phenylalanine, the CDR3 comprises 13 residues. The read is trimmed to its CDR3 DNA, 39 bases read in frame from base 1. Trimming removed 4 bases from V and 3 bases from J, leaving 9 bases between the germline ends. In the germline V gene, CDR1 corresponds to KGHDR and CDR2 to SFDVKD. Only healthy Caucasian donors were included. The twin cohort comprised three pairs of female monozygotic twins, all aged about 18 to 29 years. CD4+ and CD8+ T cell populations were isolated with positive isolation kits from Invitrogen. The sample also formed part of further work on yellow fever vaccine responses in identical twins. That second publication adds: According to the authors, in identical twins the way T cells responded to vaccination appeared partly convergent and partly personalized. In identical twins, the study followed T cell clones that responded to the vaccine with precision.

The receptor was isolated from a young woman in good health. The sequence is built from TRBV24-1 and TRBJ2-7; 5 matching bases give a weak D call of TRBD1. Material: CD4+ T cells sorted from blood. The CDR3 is CATSDSDSYEQYF. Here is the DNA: TGTGCCACCAGTGACTCTGACAGCTACGAGCAGTACTTC.